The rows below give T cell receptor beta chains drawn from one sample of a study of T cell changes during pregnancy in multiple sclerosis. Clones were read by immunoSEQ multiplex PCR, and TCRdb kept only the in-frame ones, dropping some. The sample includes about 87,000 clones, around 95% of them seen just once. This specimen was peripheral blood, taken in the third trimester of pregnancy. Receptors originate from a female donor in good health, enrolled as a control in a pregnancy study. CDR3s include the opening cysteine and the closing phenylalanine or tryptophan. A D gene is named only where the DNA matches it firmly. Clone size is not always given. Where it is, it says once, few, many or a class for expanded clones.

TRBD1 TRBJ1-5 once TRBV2 TGTGCCAGCAGTGATCCGGGACAGGGGGATCAGCCCCAGCATTTT CASSDPGQGDQPQHF
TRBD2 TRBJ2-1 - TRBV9 TGTGCCAGCAGCACAGCTAGCGGGAGTAGTTATGAGCAGTTCTTC CASSTASGSSYEQFF
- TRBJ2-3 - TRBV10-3 TGTGCCATCAGTGAGTCTATCGGAGAGACAGATACGCAGTATTTT CAISESIGETDTQYF
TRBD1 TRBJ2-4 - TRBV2 TGTGCCAGCAGTCCGGAACCAGGGGGTATTCAGTACTTC CASSPEPGGIQYF
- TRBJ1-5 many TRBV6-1 TGTGCCAGCAGTGAAGCGGAGGGTAGCAATCAGCCCCAGCATTTT CASSEAEGSNQPQHF
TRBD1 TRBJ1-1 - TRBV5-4 TGTGCCAGCAGCTTGCCCGGACAGGGGGTTACTGAAGCTTTCTTT CASSLPGQGVTEAFF
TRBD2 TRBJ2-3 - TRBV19 TGTGCCAGTAGGACCTTGGGACTAGCGGGAGGGCATGCAGATACGCAGTATTTT CASRTLGLAGGHADTQYF
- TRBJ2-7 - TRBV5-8 TGTGCCAGCAGCTTGGAATCGAGGTTAGCGGGACAGTTCGTCCACGAGCAGTACTTC CASSLESRLAGQFVHEQYF
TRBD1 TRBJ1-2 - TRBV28 TGTGCCAGCAGTTTATATGATGGGACAGGGGGACGAGGCTACACCTTC CASSLYDGTGGRGYTF
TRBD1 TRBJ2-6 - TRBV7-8 TGTGCCAGCAGACCAGGGGGTTACAGCTCTGGGGCCAACGTCCTGACTTTC CASRPGGYSSGANVLTF
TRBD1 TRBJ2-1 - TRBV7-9 TGTGCCAGCAGCTTCGCGACAGGGGAGGTAAATGAGCAGTTCTTC CASSFATGEVNEQFF
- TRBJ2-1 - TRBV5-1 TGCGCCAGCAGCTTGCTGAGAGAGCAGTTCTTC CASSLLREQFF
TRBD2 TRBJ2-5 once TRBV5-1 TGCGCCAGCAGCTTGGCGGGGGGAGAGACCCAGTACTTC CASSLAGGETQYF
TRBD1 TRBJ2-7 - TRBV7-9 TGTGCCAGCGCAGCCCGGGACAGGGACTACGAGCAGTACTTC CASAARDRDYEQYF
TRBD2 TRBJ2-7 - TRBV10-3 TGTGCCATCAGTGATCCCTCCGGGACTAGCGGTTACGAGCAGTACTTC CAISDPSGTSGYEQYF
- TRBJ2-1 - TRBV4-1 TGCGCCAGCAGCCAAGAAACAGCGGAGGCCTACAATGAGCAGTTCTTC CASSQETAEAYNEQFF
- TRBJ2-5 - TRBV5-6 TGTGCCAGCAGCTTGGGCCGCGAAGAGACCCAGTACTTC CASSLGREETQYF
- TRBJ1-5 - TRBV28 TGTGCCAGCACCTCCGGACAGTCCCACCATCAGCCCCAGCATTTT CASTSGQSHHQPQHF
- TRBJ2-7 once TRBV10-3 TGTGCCGTCCAAACAGTCTCCTACGAGCAGTACTTC CAVQTVSYEQYF
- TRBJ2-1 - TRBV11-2 TGTGCCAGCAGCTTAAGAAGCGTTGGTAGCTCCTACAATGAGCAGTTCTTC CASSLRSVGSSYNEQFF
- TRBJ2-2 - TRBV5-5 TGTGCCAGCAGCTTGTGGGGGGATAATACCGGGGAGCTGTTTTTT CASSLWGDNTGELFF
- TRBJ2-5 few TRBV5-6 TGTGCCAGCAGCTCACAGGGCCAAGAGACCCAGTACTTC CASSSQGQETQYF
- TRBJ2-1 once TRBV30 TGTGCCTGGAGTTTCGGAGCCCCGACTGAGCAGTTCTTC CAWSFGAPTEQFF
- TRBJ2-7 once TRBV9 TGTGCCAGCAGCGTAGATGGCCTTGGAGTAGACGAGCAGTACTTC CASSVDGLGVDEQYF
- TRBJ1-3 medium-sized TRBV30 TGTGCCTGGAGTGTAGTCAGGGTAAGTGGAAACACCATATATTTT CAWSVVRVSGNTIYF
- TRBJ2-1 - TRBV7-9 TGTGCCAGCAGCTCCCTCCCGGGAAGCGGACCCTCCTACAATGAGCAGTTCTTC CASSSLPGSGPSYNEQFF
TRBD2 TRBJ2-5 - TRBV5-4 TGTGCCAGCAGCTTGGGGGGACGGGAGGGCCCGGAGACCCAGTACTTC CASSLGGREGPETQYF
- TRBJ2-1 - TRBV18 TGTGCCAGCTCACCGTCCACATCGGGAAGGAATGAGCAGTTCTTC CASSPSTSGRNEQFF
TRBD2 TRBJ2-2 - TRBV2 TGTGCCAGCAGTAAACTAGCGGGAGGGAACACCGGGGAGCTGTTTTTT CASSKLAGGNTGELFF
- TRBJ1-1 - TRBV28 TGTGCCAGCAGTGGACCCGGGACGGGGGGTTCTGAAGCTTTCTTT CASSGPGTGGSEAFF
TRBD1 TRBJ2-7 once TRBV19 TGTGCCAGTAGTCCGGGACAGGGTCCCTACGAGCAGTACTTC CASSPGQGPYEQYF
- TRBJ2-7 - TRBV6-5 TGTGCCAGCAGCCGCTACTCACCCCCCTACGAGCAGTACTTC CASSRYSPPYEQYF
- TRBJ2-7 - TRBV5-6 TGTGCCAGCAGCCGTCGCGGGTACGAGCAGTACTTC CASSRRGYEQYF
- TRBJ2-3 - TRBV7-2 TGTGCCAGCAGCCTGACCGTTGCGGGAAGTGGCACAGATACGCAGTATTTT CASSLTVAGSGTDTQYF
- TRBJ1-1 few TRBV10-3 TGTGCCATCAGTGACACTACGAACACTGAAGCTTTCTTT CAISDTTNTEAFF
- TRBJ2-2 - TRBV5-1 TGCGCCAGCAGCTTGGGCGTGAACACCGGGGAGCTGTTTTTT CASSLGVNTGELFF
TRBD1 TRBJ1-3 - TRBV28 TGTGCCAGCAGTCGGACAGGGTCCATAGACACCATATATTTT CASSRTGSIDTIYF
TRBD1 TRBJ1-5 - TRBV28 TGTGCCAGCAGTCCAGCGGACAGGGAGGGTCAGCCCCAGCATTTT CASSPADREGQPQHF
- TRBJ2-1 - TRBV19 TGTGCCAGTAGCGCGGAGTGGTCCTACAATGAGCAGTTCTTC CASSAEWSYNEQFF
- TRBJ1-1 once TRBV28 TGTGCCAGCAGTTCATTCCCTGAAGCTTTCTTT CASSSFPEAFF
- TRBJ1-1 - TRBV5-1 TGCGCCAGCAGCTTGGGAAGGGGGTTAGGGGACACTGAAGCTTTCTTT CASSLGRGLGDTEAFF
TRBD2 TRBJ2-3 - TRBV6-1 TGTGCCAGCAGTGATTACGGCGGGAGGGCTTCCCGTTTT CASSDYGGRASRF